This T cell receptor beta chain comes out of a study of neurological immune-mediated disorders. General study findings and limits: None of the CDR3 amino acid sequences of expanded clones recurred across subjects, suggesting private repertoires in all groups.

The V segment lost 4 bases and the J segment 4 bases; nucleotides outside the gene matches: 6. This CDR3 contains 13 residues. CDR1 and CDR2 (germline): SQVTM, ANQGSEA. Time point denoted: technical triplicate 1. Libraries used 2 million unsorted PBMCs kept frozen in RNAlater. As for the cDNA, it was generated by 5'RACE with 10-nucleotide random UMIs. One entry per CDR3 protein, called by TCRdb with MiXCR from the 5' RACE reads. Altogether roughly 38,000 distinct CDR3 sequences are present, approximately 12% being singletons, with the ten largest covering around 3.9%. This clonotype was recorded at least ten times. What it recognizes is unknown.

J is TRBJ1-2 and V is TRBV29-1; 7 bases fit TRBD1. Sequences were obtained from PBMCs. The receptor was isolated from a man aged 55 to 70 with HTLV-1-associated myelopathy (HAM/TSP). The CDR3 protein is CSVAEGAIYGYTF. Written as DNA, the CDR3 is TGCAGCGTTGCGGAGGGGGCGATCTATGGCTACACCTTC.